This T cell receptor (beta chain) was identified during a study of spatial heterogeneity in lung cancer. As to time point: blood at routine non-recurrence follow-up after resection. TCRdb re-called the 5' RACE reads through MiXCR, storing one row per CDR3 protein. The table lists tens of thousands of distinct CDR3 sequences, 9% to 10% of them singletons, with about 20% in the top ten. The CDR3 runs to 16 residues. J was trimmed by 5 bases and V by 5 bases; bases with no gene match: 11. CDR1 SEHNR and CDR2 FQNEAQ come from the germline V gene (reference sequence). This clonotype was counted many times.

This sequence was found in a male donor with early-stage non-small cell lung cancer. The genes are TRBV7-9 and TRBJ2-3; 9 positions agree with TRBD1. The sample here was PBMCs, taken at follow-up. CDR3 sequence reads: CASSDRDRVQQDTQYF. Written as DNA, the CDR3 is TGTGCCAGCAGCGACCGGGACAGGGTGCAGCAAGATACGCAGTATTTT.